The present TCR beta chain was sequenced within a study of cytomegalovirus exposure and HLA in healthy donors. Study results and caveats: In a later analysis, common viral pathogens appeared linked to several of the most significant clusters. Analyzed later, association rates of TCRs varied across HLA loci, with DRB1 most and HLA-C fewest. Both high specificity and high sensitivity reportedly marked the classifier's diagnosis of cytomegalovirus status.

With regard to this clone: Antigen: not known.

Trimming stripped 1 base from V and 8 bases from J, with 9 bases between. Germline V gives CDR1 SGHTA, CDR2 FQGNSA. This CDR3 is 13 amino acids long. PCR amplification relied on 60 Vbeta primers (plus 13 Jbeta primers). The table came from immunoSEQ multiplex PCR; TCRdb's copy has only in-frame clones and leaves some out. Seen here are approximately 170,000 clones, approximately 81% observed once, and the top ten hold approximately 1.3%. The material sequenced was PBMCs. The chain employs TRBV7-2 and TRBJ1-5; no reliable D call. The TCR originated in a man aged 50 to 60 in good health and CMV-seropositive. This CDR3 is CASSLGLAEPQHF. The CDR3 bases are TGTGCCAGCAGCTTAGGCCTTGCGGAGCCCCAGCATTTT. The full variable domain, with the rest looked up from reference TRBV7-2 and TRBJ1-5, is GAGVSQSPSNKVTEKGKDVELRCDPISGHTALYWYRQSLGQGLEFLIYFQGNSAPDKSGLPSDRFSAERTGGSVSTLTIQRTQQEDSAVYLCASSLGLAEPQHFGDGTRLSIL.